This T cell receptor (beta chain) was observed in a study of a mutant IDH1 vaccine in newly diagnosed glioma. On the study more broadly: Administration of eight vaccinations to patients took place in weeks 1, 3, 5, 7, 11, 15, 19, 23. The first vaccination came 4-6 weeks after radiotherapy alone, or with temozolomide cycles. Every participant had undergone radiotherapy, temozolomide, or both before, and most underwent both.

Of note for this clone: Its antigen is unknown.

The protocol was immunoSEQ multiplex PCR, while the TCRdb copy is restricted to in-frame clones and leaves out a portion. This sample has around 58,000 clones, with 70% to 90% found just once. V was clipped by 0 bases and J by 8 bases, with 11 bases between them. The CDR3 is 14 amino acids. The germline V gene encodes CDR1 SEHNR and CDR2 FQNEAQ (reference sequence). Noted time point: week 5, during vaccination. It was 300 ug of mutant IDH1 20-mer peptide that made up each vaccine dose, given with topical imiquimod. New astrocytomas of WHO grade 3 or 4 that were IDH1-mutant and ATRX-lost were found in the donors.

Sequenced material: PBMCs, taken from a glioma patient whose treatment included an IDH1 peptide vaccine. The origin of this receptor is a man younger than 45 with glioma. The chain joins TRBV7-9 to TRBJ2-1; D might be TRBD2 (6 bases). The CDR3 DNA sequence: TGTGCCAGCAGCTTAGCTAAGGGACTGGATGAGCAGTTCTTC. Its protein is CASSLAKGLDEQFF.